This T cell receptor (beta chain) comes out of a study of T cell clonotyping in hematopoietic cell transplantation. Time point here: recipient sample about 28 days before transplant, after cytoreduction. This CDR3 contains 13 residues. Germline V CDR1 and CDR2: MNHEY, SMNVEV (reference sequence). V was clipped by 5 bases and J by 4 bases, with 11 bases between them. Some clones are missing from TCRdb's copy, which holds only in-frame ones; the method was immunoSEQ multiplex PCR. The table lists more than 20,000 clones, 85% to 90% of them singletons. This clone qualifies as medium-sized (0.01 to 0.1%).

The sequences come from peripheral blood mononuclear cells, collected before stem cell transplant. The receptor comes from a man aged 18 to 30 with biphenotypic leukemia. Some clones in this sample may be carry-over from other donors' samples. V is TRBV27 and J is TRBJ1-1; D possibly corresponds to TRBD1 (5 bases). The CDR3 protein is CASSPPGGTEAFF. For the CDR3, the DNA is TGTGCCAGCAGTCCCCCGGGGGGCACTGAAGCTTTCTTT.